One and the same sample provided the 24 T cell receptor beta chains below, sequenced in a study of radiation and T cells in renal cell carcinoma. Assay: immunoSEQ multiplex PCR; the TCRdb copy retains only in-frame clones and omits some. The profile covers 150,000 or so clones, with around 90% appearing a single time and roughly 13% taken by the ten largest. As to time point: blood 2 weeks post-SBRT. Noted treatment: 15 Gy SBRT to primary tumor, nephrectomy 4 weeks later. The sample here was blood, taken from a patient whose treatment included radiotherapy and nephrectomy. The source is a woman aged 50 to 60 with renal cell carcinoma.

The rearrangement uses TRBV4-1 and TRBJ2-7; D is ambiguous. The V gene's germline CDR1 is MGHRA and CDR2 YSYEKL. CDR3 size: 15 residues. Trimming removed 0 bases from V and 4 bases from J, with 13 bases in between. The CDR3 DNA is TGCGCCAGCAGCCAAGAAGGCGAAGTCGCATACGAGCAGTACTTC. Amino acids: CASSQEGEVAYEQYF.

The sample holds one count of this clone. Other nucleotide sequences in the sample specify the same CDR3. The chain uses TRBV7-9 and TRBJ2-3; D not certain. The V end was cut by 1 base, the J end by 5 bases, with 4 bases between. The CDR3 is 12 amino acids. Germline V gene lookup returns CDR1 SEHNR and CDR2 FQNEAQ (reference sequence). CDR3 DNA sequence: TGTGCCAGCAGCTTAGTAGGAGATACGCAGTATTTT. It codes for CASSLVGDTQYF.

The rearrangement joins TRBV5-4 to TRBJ2-3, with TRBD2 as a possible D gene (6 bases). V lost 10 bases and J lost 0, with 15 bases in between. The CDR3 spans 14 residues. Germline V gives CDR1 SGHNT, CDR2 YYREEE (reference sequence). The CDR3 protein is CASSTGTSTDTQYF. Here the CDR3 DNA reads TGTGCCTCATCGACCGGGACTAGCACAGATACGCAGTATTTT.

The chain links TRBV19 to TRBJ1-5; no firm D call. The CDR3 is 15 residues long. Trimming shortened V by 6 bases and J by 2 bases, and 14 bases separated the two germline ends. Germline CDR1 and CDR2: LNHDA and SQIVND (reference sequence). CDR3 region: CASSPGGYGNQPQHF. CDR3 in DNA: TGTGCCAGTAGCCCGGGAGGTTATGGCAATCAGCCCCAGCATTTT.

The chain recombines TRBV27 with TRBJ2-2; either TRBD1 or TRBD2 may supply D (6 bases each). The CDR3 length is 17 residues. Trimming shortened V by 5 bases and J by 0 bases, and 16 bases separated the two germline ends. In germline, CDR1 is MNHEY, CDR2 SMNVEV (reference sequence). CDR3 sequence: CASSHFRGTSNTGELFF. The CDR3 DNA sequence: TGTGCCAGCAGTCACTTCCGGGGGACATCGAACACCGGGGAGCTGTTTTTT.

The genes are TRBV11-2 and TRBJ1-2, with D possibly matching TRBD1 (5 bases). CDR3 length: 12 amino acids. Germline CDR1 reads SGHAT; CDR2 reads FQNNGV. V shed 8 bases and J shed 8 bases, with 15 bases lying between them. CDR3 coding DNA: TGTGCCAGCCTGGGAGCGGGACGAGGCTACACCTTC. This gives the protein CASLGAGRGYTF.

The chain carries TRBV13 and TRBJ2-7; the match to TRBD1 covers 8 bases. This CDR3 spans 14 amino acids. V was pared by 6 bases and J by 7 bases, with 11 bases of the junction left unmatched. CDR1 and CDR2 from the germline V gene are PRHDT and FYEKMQ (reference sequence). This chain's CDR3 is CASRIDRGMGEQYF. The CDR3 DNA reads TGTGCCAGCAGGATTGACAGGGGAATGGGTGAGCAGTACTTC. The variable domain in full, with the rest retrieved from reference TRBV13 and TRBJ2-7, is AAGVIQSPRHLIKEKRETATLKCYPIPRHDTVYWYQQGPGQDPQFLISFYEKMQSDKGSIPDRFSAQQFSDYHSELNMSSLELGDSALYFCASRIDRGMGEQYFGPGTRLTVT.

Here the CDR3 reads CASSPERGRTDTQYF. The CDR3 bases are TGTGCCAGCTCACCGGAGAGGGGGCGAACAGATACGCAGTATTTT. The V call is TRBV18, the J call TRBJ2-3; 7 bases align to TRBD1. The CDR3 is 15 residues long. Germline V CDR1 and CDR2: KGHSH, LQKENI. V was clipped by 3 bases and J by 3 bases; unmatched bases: 6.

The chain carries TRBV19 and TRBJ2-3, with TRBD1 as a possible D gene (6 bases). Germline values: CDR1 LNHDA, CDR2 SQIVND (reference sequence). The germline V and J ends were trimmed by 5 bases and 7 bases, with 16 bases remaining between them. The CDR3 covers 14 residues. This chain's CDR3 is CASSPDSRANTQYF. As DNA, the CDR3 is TGTGCCAGTAGTCCGGACAGCCGGGCGAATACGCAGTATTTT.

This chain uses TRBV5-1 with TRBJ2-5; a weak D match, TRBD2 (6 bases). V dropped 5 bases and J dropped 2 bases, with 19 bases sitting between them. Germline CDR1 and CDR2: SGHRS and YFSETQ. The CDR3 extends over 16 amino acids. Here the CDR3 DNA reads TGCGCCAGCAGACAATACACTAGCACGGTGCAAGAGACCCAGTACTTC. Its protein product is CASRQYTSTVQETQYF. Full variable domain (rest looked up from reference TRBV5-1 and TRBJ2-5): KAGVTQTPRYLIKTRGQQVTLSCSPISGHRSVSWYQQTPGQGLQFLFEYFSETQRNKGNFPGRFSGRQFSNSRSEMNVSTLELGDSALYLCASRQYTSTVQETQYFGPGTRLLVL.

There are a few counts of this clone. The chain couples TRBV10-1 to TRBJ2-4; tentatively, D is TRBD1 (6 bases). Germline CDR1 and CDR2: WNHNN and SYGVQD (reference sequence). The CDR3 is made up of 15 amino acids. The ends were cut back, 9 bases at V and 7 bases at J, with 22 bases in the middle. CDR3 protein: CARTGWGLYTNIQYF. The CDR3 coding sequence is TGCGCCAGAACAGGGTGGGGGCTTTATACGAACATTCAGTACTTC.

The chain couples TRBV7-3 to TRBJ1-2; D remains unclear. This CDR3 comprises 14 residues. Trimming cost V 2 bases and J 0 bases, with 7 bases left between them. CDR1 SGHTA and CDR2 FQGTGA come from the germline V gene. CDR3 residues: CASSLQPANYGYTF. The CDR3 DNA reads TGTGCCAGCAGCTTACAGCCCGCTAACTATGGCTACACCTTC. The full variable domain, with the rest looked up from reference TRBV7-3 and TRBJ1-2, is GAGVSQTPSNKVTEKGKYVELRCDPISGHTALYWYRQSLGQGPEFLIYFQGTGAADDSGLPNDRFFAVRPEGSVSTLKIQRTERGDSAVYLCASSLQPANYGYTFGSGTRLTVV.

There are a few counts of this clone. J is TRBJ2-7 and V is TRBV6-1, with no clear D. Per the germline V gene, CDR1 is MNHNS and CDR2 is SASEGT. With 2 bases removed from V and 1 base from J, the gap between germline ends came to 9 bases. This CDR3 has 14 residues. DNA of the CDR3: TGTGCCAGCAGTGAAAAACCGGGTTCCTACGAGCAGTACTTC. Protein product: CASSEKPGSYEQYF.

This rearrangement joins TRBV5-5 to TRBJ1-2; D is uncertain. Germline-derived CDR1 and CDR2 are SGHKS and YYEKEE (reference sequence). The CDR3 length is 15 residues. Trimming took off 0 bases at V and 8 bases at J, with 17 bases between the two ends. CDR3 bases: TGTGCCAGCAGCTTGGGTCGGGGAACTACGGGCGGCTACACCTTC. Residues: CASSLGRGTTGGYTF.

The chain uses TRBV5-1 and TRBJ2-3; D may be TRBD2 (6 bases). Germline V CDR1 and CDR2: SGHRS, YFSETQ. This CDR3 contains 17 residues. Trimming took off 4 bases at V and 1 base at J, with 19 bases between the two ends. The CDR3 sequence: CASSPTSGGEGTDTQYF. For the CDR3, the DNA is TGCGCCAGCAGCCCCACAAGCGGAGGGGAGGGCACAGATACGCAGTATTTT. Full variable domain (rest looked up from reference TRBV5-1 and TRBJ2-3): KAGVTQTPRYLIKTRGQQVTLSCSPISGHRSVSWYQQTPGQGLQFLFEYFSETQRNKGNFPGRFSGRQFSNSRSEMNVSTLELGDSALYLCASSPTSGGEGTDTQYFGPGTRLTVL.

In the case of this clone: In the same sample, other DNA sequences code for this CDR3. The chain has TRBV19 and TRBJ1-2, with D perhaps matching TRBD1 (5 bases). V lost 1 base to trimming and J lost 4 bases, with 7 bases between them. CDR1 is LNHDA, CDR2 SQIVND, per germline (reference sequence). CDR3 size: 13 residues. The CDR3 protein is CASSIGQPYGYTF. CDR3 sequence (DNA): TGTGCCAGTAGTATAGGACAGCCCTATGGCTACACCTTC.

The chain couples TRBV7-9 to TRBJ1-1, with 7 bases aligning to TRBD1. Germline V CDR1 and CDR2: SEHNR, FQNEAQ (reference sequence). This CDR3 has 17 residues. V was clipped by 5 bases and J by 5 bases; unmatched bases: 17. The CDR3 sequence: CASSPPVSGGRGTEAFF. The CDR3, as DNA: TGTGCCAGCAGCCCTCCGGTATCAGGGGGGCGCGGGACTGAAGCTTTCTTT.

The chain's CDR3 is CASSTRTGLFFTNEKLFF. CDR3 in DNA: TGTGCCAGCAGCACAAGAACAGGGTTGTTTTTTACTAATGAAAAACTGTTTTTT. The chain carries TRBV7-2 and TRBJ1-4; tentatively, D is TRBD1 (6 bases). Trimming left V 5 bases short and J 2 bases short, with 21 bases between. Germline V gene lookup returns CDR1 SGHTA and CDR2 FQGNSA. CDR3 length equals 18 residues.

This sequence joins TRBV5-4 and TRBJ2-2; D is perhaps TRBD1 (6 bases). Germline CDR1 and CDR2: SGHNT and YYREEE (reference sequence). There are 16 residues in the CDR3. The V end was cut by 0 bases, the J end by 5 bases, with 14 bases between. The CDR3 nucleotides are TGTGCCAGCAGCTTGGGGGGGCTAGCTGGGACCGGGGAGCTGTTTTTT. It yields the protein CASSLGGLAGTGELFF. Drawing the rest from reference TRBV5-4 and TRBJ2-2, the complete variable domain is ETGVTQSPTHLIKTRGQQVTLRCSSQSGHNTVSWYQQALGQGPQFIFQYYREEENGRGNFPPRFSGLQFPNYSSELNVNALELDDSALYLCASSLGGLAGTGELFFGEGSRLTVL.

This chain joins TRBV6-5 and TRBJ2-7; D may be TRBD1 (6 bases). The ends were cut back, 8 bases at V and 1 base at J, with 9 bases in the middle. The germline V gene encodes CDR1 MNHEY and CDR2 SVGAGI. This CDR3 is 12 amino acids long. The CDR3 coding sequence is TGTGCCAGCGGAGGACAGTCCTACGAGCAGTACTTC. Amino acids: CASGGQSYEQYF.

The rearrangement uses TRBV19 and TRBJ1-1; tentatively, D is TRBD1 (6 bases). Germline lookup yields CDR1 LNHDA and CDR2 SQIVND (reference sequence). The V and J ends lost 10 bases and 1 base respectively, with 16 bases between them. The length of the CDR3 is 14 residues. The CDR3 nucleotides read TGTGCCACGACCCGGGGGCAGGCGAACACTGAAGCTTTCTTT. This gives the protein CATTRGQANTEAFF.

The gene calls are TRBV10-2 and TRBJ2-2; no firm D call. The CDR3 extends over 13 amino acids. Germline-derived CDR1 and CDR2 are WSHSY and SAAADI. V was clipped by 9 bases and J by 5 bases, with 13 bases between them. CDR3: CASRMILTGELFF. DNA of the CDR3: TGCGCCAGTCGGATGATTTTAACCGGGGAGCTGTTTTTT.

This chain joins TRBV5-4 and TRBJ1-6; weak D call: TRBD1 (6 bases). CDR1 and CDR2 (germline): SGHNT, YYREEE (reference sequence). Trimming stripped 0 bases from V and 7 bases from J, with 8 bases between. The CDR3 spans 14 residues. CDR3 nucleotide sequence: TGTGCCAGCAGCTTGGGACAGGCCAATTCACCCCTCCACTTT. Protein sequence: CASSLGQANSPLHF.

The count of this clone is one. The chain combines TRBV5-1 with TRBJ2-1; D is perhaps TRBD1 (5 bases). Trimming stripped 0 bases from V and 9 bases from J, with 10 bases between. The CDR3 loop spans 13 amino acids. Germline CDR1 SGHRS, CDR2 YFSETQ. CDR3 DNA sequence: TGCGCCAGCAGCTTGGGTACCCAGGGTGAGCAGTTCTTC. Its protein is CASSLGTQGEQFF.